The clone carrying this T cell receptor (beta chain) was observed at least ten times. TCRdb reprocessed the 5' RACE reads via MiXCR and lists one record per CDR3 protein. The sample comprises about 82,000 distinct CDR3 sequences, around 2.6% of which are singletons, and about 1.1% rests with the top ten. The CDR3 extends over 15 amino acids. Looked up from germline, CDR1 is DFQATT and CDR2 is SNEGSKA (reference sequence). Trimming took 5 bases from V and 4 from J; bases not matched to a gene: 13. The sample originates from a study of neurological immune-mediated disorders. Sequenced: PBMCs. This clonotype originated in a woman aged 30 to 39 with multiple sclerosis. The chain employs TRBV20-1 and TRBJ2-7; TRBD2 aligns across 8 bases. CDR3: CSAPPGAGAGYEQYF. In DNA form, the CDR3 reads TGCAGTGCTCCCCCCGGAGCGGGAGCGGGATACGAGCAGTACTTC.